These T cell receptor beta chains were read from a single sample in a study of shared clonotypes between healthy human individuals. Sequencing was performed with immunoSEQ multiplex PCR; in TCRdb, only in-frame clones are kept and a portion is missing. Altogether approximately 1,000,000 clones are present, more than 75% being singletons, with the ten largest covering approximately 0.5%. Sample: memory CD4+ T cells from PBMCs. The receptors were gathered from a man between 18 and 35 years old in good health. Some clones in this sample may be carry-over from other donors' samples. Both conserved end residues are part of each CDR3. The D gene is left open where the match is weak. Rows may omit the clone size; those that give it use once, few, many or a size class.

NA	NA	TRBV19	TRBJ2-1	TGTGCCAGTAGTATAGGGACTACCTCCTACAATGAGCAGTTCTTC	CASSIGTTSYNEQFF
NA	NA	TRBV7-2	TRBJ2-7	TGTGCCAGCAGCGAACAGACTAACTCCTACGAGCAGTACTTC	CASSEQTNSYEQYF
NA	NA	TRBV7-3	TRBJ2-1	TGTGCCAGCAGCTTAACCCCCGGAAGGACCTACAATGAGCAGTTCTTC	CASSLTPGRTYNEQFF
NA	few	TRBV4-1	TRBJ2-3	TGCGCCAGCAGCCCTGGGAAGTCTAGCACAGATACGCAGTATTTT	CASSPGKSSTDTQYF
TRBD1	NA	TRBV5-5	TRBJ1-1	TGTGCCAGCAGCTTATCCGACAGGGGCTATGAAGCTTTCTTT	CASSLSDRGYEAFF
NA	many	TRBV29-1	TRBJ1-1	TGCAGCGGTAGGACGGAAGAAGCTTTCTTT	CSGRTEEAFF
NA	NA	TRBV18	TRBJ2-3	TGTGCCAGCTCACCATCCGGAGCATCCAGCACAGATACGCAGTATTTT	CASSPSGASSTDTQYF
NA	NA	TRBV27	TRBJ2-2	TGTGCCAGCAGTTTCGGGCCGCATACGAACACCGGGGAGCTGTTTTTT	CASSFGPHTNTGELFF
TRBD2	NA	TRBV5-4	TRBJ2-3	TGTGCCAGCAGCTTGAGGCGGGAGGGGGGGGATACGCAGTATTTT	CASSLRREGGDTQYF
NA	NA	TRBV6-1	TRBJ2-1	TGTGCCAGCAGTACCCTTTCCCCCCCTGAGCAGTTCTTC	CASSTLSPPEQFF
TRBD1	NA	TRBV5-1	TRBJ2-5	TGCGCCAGCAGCGAGCGGACAGGAGAAGGGGAGACCCAGTACTTC	CASSERTGEGETQYF
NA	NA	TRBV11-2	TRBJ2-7	TGTGCCAGCAGCTTACGACAGACTTACGAGCAGTACTTC	CASSLRQTYEQYF
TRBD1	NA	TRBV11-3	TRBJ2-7	TGTGCCAGCAGCTCCCAATGGGACAGTTACTACGAGCAGTACTTC	CASSSQWDSYYEQYF
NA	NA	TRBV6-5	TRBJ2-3	TGTGCCAGCAAAGTGGACGGCACAGATACGCAGTATTTT	CASKVDGTDTQYF
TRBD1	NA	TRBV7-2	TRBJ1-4	TGTGCCAGCAGCTTAGGATGGGACAGGGGAGGAAAACTGTTTTTT	CASSLGWDRGGKLFF
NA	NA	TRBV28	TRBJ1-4	TGTGCCAGCAGTTCAACTTACTCGGGGGAAAAACTGTTTTTT	CASSSTYSGEKLFF
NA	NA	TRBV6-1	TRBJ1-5	TGTGCCAGCAAATCACAGGGATGGATTCAGCCCCAGCATTTT	CASKSQGWIQPQHF
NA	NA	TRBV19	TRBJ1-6	TGTGCCAGTAGTAGGACGGACTCCTATAATTCACCCCTCCACTTT	CASSRTDSYNSPLHF
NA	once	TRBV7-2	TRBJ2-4	TGTGCCAGCACATTATTTGACATTCAGTACTTC	CASTLFDIQYF
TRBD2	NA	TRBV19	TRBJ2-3	TGTGCCAGTACAAATAGCGGGAGCAGGGGGGGCACAGATACGCAGTATTTT	CASTNSGSRGGTDTQYF
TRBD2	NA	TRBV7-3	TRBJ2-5	TGTGCCAGCAGCAAGGGACTAGCGGGAGTAGAGACCCAGTACTTC	CASSKGLAGVETQYF
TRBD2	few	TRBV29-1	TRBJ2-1	TGCAGCGTTGCCGTTATAGCGGGAGGCGATGGGGGTGAGCAGTTCTTC	CSVAVIAGGDGGEQFF
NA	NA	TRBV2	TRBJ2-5	TGTGCCAGCAGTGAAGGGCCAGGCACCGGCCAAGAGACCCAGTACTTC	CASSEGPGTGQETQYF
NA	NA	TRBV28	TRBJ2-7	TGTGCCAGCGATAGTAAGGGCTACGAGCAGTACTTC	CASDSKGYEQYF
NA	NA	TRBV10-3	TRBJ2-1	TGTGCCATCAGTGAGAGGAATAGCGGCACTCACTCCTACAATGAGCAGTTCTTC	CAISERNSGTHSYNEQFF
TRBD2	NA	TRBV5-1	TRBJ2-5	TGCGCCAGCAGCTGGGGACTAGTATGGGCAGGGGAGACCCAGTACTTC	CASSWGLVWAGETQYF
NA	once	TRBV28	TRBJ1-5	TGTGCCAGCAGTCAAACTTATAGCAATCAGCCCCAGCATTTT	CASSQTYSNQPQHF
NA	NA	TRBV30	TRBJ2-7	TGTGCCTGGGACAGATCTTTAGGCGAGCAGTACTTC	CAWDRSLGEQYF
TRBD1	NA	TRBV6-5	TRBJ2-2	TGTGCCACCCTACAGGGGGTCACCGGGGAGCTGTTTTTT	CATLQGVTGELFF
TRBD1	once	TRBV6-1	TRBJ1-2	TGTGCCAGCGTCCGGACAGGGGACGGCTATGGCTACACCTTC	CASVRTGDGYGYTF
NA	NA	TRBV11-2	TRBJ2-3	TGTGCCAGCATCTCGGGCGGCACAGATACGCAGTATTTT	CASISGGTDTQYF
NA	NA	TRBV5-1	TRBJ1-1	TGCGCCAGCAGCTTTCAGGGGCCCATTGAAGCTTTCTTT	CASSFQGPIEAFF
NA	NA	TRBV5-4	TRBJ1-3	TGTGCCAGCAGCCAAGGACAGTACTCTGGAAACACCATATATTTT	CASSQGQYSGNTIYF
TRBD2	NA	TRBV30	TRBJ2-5	TGTGCCTGGACCTGGGGACTAGCGGGGCAAGAGACCCAGTACTTC	CAWTWGLAGQETQYF
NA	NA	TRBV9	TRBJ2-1	TGTGCCAGCTCCAGACTGTACAATGAGCAGTTCTTC	CASSRLYNEQFF
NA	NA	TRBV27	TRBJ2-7	TGTGCCAGCAGTTCCCCCAAATCCTACGAGCAGTACTTC	CASSSPKSYEQYF
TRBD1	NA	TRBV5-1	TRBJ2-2	TGCGCCAGCAGCCCGGGGGACAGGGTGAACACCGGGGAGCTGTTTTTT	CASSPGDRVNTGELFF
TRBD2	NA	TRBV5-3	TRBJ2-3	TGTGCCAGAAGCTTGACAGCGGGAGAGCGCACAGATACGCAGTATTTT	CARSLTAGERTDTQYF
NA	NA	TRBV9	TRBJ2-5	TGTGCCAGCAGCGGGGGGTCACGGAGCTTCCAAGAGACCCAGTACTTC	CASSGGSRSFQETQYF
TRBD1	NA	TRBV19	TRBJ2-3	TGTGCCAGTAGCAGAGCGGACAGGGACACAGATACGCAGTATTTT	CASSRADRDTDTQYF
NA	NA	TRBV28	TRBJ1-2	TGTGCCAGCAGTTTTGGGGGGCACAGCTATGGCTACACCTTC	CASSFGGHSYGYTF
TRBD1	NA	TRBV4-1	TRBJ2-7	TGCGCCAGCAGCCGGCAACAGGGGGTGAAATACGAGCAGTACTTC	CASSRQQGVKYEQYF
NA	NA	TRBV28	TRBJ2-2	TGTGCCAGCAGTTTATTGCAGGGCGAGACCGGGGAGCTGTTTTTT	CASSLLQGETGELFF
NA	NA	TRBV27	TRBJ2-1	TGTGCCAGCAGTCCCTTCATGGGAAGCTCCTACAATGAGCAGTTCTTC	CASSPFMGSSYNEQFF
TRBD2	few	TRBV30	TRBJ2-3	TGTGCCTGGACGGGGGGGCTAGCGGGAATAGATACGCAGTATTTT	CAWTGGLAGIDTQYF
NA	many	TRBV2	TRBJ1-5	TGTGCCAGCAAGGGTCAGGCTAATCAGCCCCAGCATTTT	CASKGQANQPQHF
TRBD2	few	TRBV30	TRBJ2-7	TGTGCCTGGAGTGGAAGGCTAGCGGGAGTGGTCGAGCAGTACTTC	CAWSGRLAGVVEQYF
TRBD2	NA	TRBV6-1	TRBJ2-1	TGTGCCAGCCGGCGGGAGGGCAAGAACAATGAGCAGTTCTTC	CASRREGKNNEQFF
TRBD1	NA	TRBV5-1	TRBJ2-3	TGCGCCAGCAGCGGACCCGGGACAGGGGGCACAGATACGCAGTATTTT	CASSGPGTGGTDTQYF
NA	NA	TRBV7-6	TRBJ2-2	TGTGCCAGCAGCGCAGGTCGGGGAGGCGGGGAGCTGTTTTTT	CASSAGRGGGELFF
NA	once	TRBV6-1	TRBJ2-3	TGTGCCAGCACCAGGGACACAGATACGCAGTATTTT	CASTRDTDTQYF
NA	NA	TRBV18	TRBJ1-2	TGTGCCAGCTCACCTGGGACGGACTATGGCTACACCTTC	CASSPGTDYGYTF
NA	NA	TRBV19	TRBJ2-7	TGTGCCAGTAGTATTCGAGGTGGGCCCCAGCAGTACTTC	CASSIRGGPQQYF